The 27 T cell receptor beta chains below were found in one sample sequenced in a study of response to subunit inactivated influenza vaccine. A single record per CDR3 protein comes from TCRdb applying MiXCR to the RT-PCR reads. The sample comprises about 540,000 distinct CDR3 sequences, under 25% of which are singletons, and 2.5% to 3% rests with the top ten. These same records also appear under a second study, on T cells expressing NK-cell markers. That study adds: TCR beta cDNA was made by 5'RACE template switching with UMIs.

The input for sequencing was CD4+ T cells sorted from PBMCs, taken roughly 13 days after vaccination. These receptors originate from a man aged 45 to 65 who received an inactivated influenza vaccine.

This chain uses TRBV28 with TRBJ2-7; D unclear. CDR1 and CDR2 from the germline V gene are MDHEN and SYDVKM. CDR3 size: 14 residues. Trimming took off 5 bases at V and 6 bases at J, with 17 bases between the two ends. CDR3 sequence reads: CASSPSSPSIEQYF. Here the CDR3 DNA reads TGTGCCAGCAGTCCCTCGAGCCCTAGTATCGAGCAGTACTTC.

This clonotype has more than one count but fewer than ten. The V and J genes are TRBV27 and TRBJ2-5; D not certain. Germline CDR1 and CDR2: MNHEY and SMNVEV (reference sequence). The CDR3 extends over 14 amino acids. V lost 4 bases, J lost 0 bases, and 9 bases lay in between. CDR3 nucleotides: TGTGCCAGCAGTTCTTCCCAATACCAAGAGACCCAGTACTTC. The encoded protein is CASSSSQYQETQYF.

The CDR3 region is CASSLVRTGGHGYTF. DNA for the CDR3: TGTGCCAGCAGCTTAGTTCGAACAGGGGGCCACGGCTACACCTTC. V and J are TRBV7-2 and TRBJ1-2; 9 bases are shared with TRBD1. J was trimmed by 8 bases and V by 1 base; bases with no gene match: 8. CDR3 length: 15 amino acids. Per the germline V gene, CDR1 is SGHTA and CDR2 is FQGNSA.

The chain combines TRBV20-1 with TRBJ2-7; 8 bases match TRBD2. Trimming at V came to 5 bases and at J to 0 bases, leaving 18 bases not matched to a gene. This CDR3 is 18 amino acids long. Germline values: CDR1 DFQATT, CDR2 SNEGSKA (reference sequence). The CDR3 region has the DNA TGCAGTGCTGACATTTTAACTAGCGGAGTGGGAAGCTCCTACGAGCAGTACTTC. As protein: CSADILTSGVGSSYEQYF.

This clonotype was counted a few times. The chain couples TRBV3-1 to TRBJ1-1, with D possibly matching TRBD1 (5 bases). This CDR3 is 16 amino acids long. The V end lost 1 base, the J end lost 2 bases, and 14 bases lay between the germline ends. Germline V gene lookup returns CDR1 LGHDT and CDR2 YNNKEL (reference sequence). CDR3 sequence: CASSQVSGPGNTEAFF. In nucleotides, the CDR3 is TGTGCCAGCAGCCAAGTTTCAGGGCCGGGAAACACTGAAGCTTTCTTT.

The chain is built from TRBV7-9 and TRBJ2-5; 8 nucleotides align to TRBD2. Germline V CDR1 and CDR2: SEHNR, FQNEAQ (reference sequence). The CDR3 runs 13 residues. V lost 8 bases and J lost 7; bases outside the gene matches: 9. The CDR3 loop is CASLPSGRGTQYF. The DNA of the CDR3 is TGTGCCAGCTTACCGAGCGGGAGAGGGACCCAGTACTTC. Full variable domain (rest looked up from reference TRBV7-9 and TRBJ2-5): DTGVSQNPRHKITKRGQNVTFRCDPISEHNRLYWYRQTLGQGPEFLTYFQNEAQLEKSRLLSDRFSAERPKGSFSTLEIQRTEQGDSAMYLCASLPSGRGTQYFGPGTRLLVL.

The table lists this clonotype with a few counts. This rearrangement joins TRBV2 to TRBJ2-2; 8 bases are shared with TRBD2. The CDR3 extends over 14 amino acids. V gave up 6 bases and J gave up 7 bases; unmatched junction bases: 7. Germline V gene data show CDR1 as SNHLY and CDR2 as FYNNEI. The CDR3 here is CASRAGGGGGELFF. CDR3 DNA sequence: TGTGCCAGCAGGGCGGGAGGAGGCGGCGGGGAGCTGTTTTTT.

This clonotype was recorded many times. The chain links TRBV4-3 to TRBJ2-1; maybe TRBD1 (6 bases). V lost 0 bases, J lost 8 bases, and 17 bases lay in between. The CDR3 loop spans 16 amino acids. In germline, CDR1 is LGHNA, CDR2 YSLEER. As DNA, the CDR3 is TGCGCCAGCAGCCAAGAACATACGAACAGGGACGATGAGCAGTTCTTC. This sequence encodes CASSQEHTNRDDEQFF.

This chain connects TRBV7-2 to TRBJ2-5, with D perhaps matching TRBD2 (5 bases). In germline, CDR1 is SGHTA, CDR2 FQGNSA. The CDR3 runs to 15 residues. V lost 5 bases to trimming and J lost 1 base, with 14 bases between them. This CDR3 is CASSPHAGVQETQYF. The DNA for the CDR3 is TGTGCCAGCAGCCCCCATGCGGGTGTCCAAGAGACCCAGTACTTC. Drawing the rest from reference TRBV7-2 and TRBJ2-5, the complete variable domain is GAGVSQSPSNKVTEKGKDVELRCDPISGHTALYWYRQSLGQGLEFLIYFQGNSAPDKSGLPSDRFSAERTGGSVSTLTIQRTQQEDSAVYLCASSPHAGVQETQYFGPGTRLLVL.

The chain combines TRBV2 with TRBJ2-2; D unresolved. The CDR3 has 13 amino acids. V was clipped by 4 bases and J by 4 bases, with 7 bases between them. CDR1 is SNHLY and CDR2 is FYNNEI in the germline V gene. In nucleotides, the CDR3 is TGTGCCAGCAGTGTCAGTTTCACCGGGGAGCTGTTTTTT. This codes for CASSVSFTGELFF.

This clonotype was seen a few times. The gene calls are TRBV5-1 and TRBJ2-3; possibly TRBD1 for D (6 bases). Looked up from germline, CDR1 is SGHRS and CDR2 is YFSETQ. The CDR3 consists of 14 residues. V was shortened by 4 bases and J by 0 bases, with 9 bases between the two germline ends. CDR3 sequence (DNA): TGCGCCAGCAGCGGCGGACAGAGCACAGATACGCAGTATTTT. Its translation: CASSGGQSTDTQYF.

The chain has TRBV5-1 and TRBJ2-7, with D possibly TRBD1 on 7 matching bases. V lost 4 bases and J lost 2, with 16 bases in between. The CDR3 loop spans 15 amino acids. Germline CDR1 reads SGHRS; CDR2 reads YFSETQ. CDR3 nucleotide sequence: TGCGCCAGCAGCATATCACAGGGGAGGACCTACGAGCAGTACTTC. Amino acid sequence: CASSISQGRTYEQYF. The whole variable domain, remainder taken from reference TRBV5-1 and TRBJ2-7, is KAGVTQTPRYLIKTRGQQVTLSCSPISGHRSVSWYQQTPGQGLQFLFEYFSETQRNKGNFPGRFSGRQFSNSRSEMNVSTLELGDSALYLCASSISQGRTYEQYFGPGTRLTVT.

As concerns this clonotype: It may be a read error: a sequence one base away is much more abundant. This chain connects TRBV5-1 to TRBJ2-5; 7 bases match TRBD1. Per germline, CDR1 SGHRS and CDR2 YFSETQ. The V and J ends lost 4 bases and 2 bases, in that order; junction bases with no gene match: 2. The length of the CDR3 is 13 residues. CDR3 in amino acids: CASSADRQETQYF. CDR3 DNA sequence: TGCGCCAGCAGCGCGGACAGGCAAGAGACCCAGTACTTC.

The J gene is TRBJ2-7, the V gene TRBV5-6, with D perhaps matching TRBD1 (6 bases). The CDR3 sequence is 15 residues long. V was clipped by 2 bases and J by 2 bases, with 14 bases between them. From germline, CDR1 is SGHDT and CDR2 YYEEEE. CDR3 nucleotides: TGTGCCAGCAGCTTTTCGTTGGGGGCCACCTACGAGCAGTACTTC. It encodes CASSFSLGATYEQYF.

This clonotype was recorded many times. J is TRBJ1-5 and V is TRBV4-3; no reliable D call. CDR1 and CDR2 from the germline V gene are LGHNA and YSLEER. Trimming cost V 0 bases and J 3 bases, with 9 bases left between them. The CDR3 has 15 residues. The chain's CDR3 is CASSQDPRDNQPQHF. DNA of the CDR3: TGCGCCAGCAGCCAAGACCCGCGGGACAATCAGCCCCAGCATTTT.

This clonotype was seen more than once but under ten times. The CDR3 DNA sequence: TGTGCCAGCAGTTACTGGGCAGCTGACACCGGGGAGCTGTTTTTT. It yields the protein CASSYWAADTGELFF. The chain is built from TRBV6-5 and TRBJ2-2; D remains ambiguous. Germline V gene data show CDR1 as MNHEY and CDR2 as SVGAGI. The V end lost 1 base, the J end lost 3 bases, and 9 bases lay between the germline ends. The CDR3 covers 15 residues.

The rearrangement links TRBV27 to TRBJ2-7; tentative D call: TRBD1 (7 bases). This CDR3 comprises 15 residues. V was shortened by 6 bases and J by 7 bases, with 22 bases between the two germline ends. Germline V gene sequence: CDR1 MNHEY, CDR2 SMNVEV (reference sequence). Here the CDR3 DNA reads TGTGCCAGCAGGTCTATACAGGGGAGGACGGGGGAGCAGTACTTC. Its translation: CASRSIQGRTGEQYF.

Written as DNA, the CDR3 is TGTGCCGGAGGGAGGAGCCCCTACAATGAGCAGTTCTTC. Its translation: CAGGRSPYNEQFF. The rearrangement links TRBV28 to TRBJ2-1; a weak D match, TRBD2 (6 bases). This CDR3 contains 13 residues. Trimming shortened V by 11 bases and J by 2 bases, and 13 bases separated the two germline ends. Germline V gene sequence: CDR1 MDHEN, CDR2 SYDVKM. Filled out from reference TRBV28 and TRBJ2-1, the complete variable domain reads DVKVTQSSRYLVKRTGEKVFLECVQDMDHENMFWYRQDPGLGLRLIYFSYDVKMKEKGDIPEGYSVSREKKERFSLILESASTNQTSMYLCAGGRSPYNEQFFGPGTRLTVL.

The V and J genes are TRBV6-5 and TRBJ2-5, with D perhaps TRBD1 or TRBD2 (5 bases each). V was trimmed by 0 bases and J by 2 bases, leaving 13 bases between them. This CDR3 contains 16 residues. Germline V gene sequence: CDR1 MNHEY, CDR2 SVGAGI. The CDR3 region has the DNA TGTGCCAGCAGTTACTCACTACTAGGGGCTCAAGAGACCCAGTACTTC. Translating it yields CASSYSLLGAQETQYF.

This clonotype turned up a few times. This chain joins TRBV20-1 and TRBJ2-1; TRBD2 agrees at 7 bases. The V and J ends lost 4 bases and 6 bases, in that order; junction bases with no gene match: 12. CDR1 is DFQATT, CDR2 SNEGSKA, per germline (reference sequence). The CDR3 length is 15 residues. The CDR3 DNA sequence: TGCAGTGCTAAGGCCTTTAGCGGGTCAGGCAATGAGCAGTTCTTC. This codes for CSAKAFSGSGNEQFF.

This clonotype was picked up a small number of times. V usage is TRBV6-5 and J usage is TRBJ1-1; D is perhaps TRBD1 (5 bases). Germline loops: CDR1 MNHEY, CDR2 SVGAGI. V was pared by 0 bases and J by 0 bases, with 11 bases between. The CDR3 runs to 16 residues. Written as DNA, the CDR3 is TGTGCCAGCAGTTACTCGCCAGGGTACATGAACACTGAAGCTTTCTTT. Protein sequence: CASSYSPGYMNTEAFF.

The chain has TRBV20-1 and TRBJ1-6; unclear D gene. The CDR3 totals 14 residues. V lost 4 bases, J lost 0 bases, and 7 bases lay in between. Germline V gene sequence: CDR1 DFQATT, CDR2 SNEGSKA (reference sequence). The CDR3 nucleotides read TGCAGTGCTACGGGGAGCTCCTATAATTCACCCCTCCACTTT. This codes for CSATGSSYNSPLHF.

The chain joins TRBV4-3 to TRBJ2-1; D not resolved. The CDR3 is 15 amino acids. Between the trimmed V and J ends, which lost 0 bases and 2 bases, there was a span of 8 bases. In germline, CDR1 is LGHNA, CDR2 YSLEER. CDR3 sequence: CASSQEVGTYNEQFF. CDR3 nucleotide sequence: TGCGCCAGCAGCCAAGAGGTCGGAACCTACAATGAGCAGTTCTTC.

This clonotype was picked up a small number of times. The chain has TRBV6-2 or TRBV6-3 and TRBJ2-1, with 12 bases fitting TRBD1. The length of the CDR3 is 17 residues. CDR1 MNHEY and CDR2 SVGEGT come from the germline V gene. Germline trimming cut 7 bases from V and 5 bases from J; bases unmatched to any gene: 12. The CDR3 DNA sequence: TGTGCCAGCACCTCTTTTGGGACAGGGGGCTCTCACAATGAGCAGTTCTTC. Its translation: CASTSFGTGGSHNEQFF.

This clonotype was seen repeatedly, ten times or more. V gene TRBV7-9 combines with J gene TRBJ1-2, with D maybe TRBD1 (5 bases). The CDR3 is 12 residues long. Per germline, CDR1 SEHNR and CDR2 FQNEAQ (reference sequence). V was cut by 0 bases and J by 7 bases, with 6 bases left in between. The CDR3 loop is CASSLADIGYTF. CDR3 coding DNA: TGTGCCAGCAGCTTAGCGGACATTGGCTACACCTTC.

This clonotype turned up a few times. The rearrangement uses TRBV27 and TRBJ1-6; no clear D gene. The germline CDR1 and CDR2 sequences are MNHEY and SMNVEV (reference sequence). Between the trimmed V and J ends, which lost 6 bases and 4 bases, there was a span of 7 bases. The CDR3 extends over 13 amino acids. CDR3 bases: TGTGCCAGCAGGGACCGATATAATTCACCCCTCCACTTT. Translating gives CASRDRYNSPLHF.

The CDR3 region has the DNA TGTGCCACCGACACCCCGAACACCGGGGAGCTGTTTTTT. Amino acid sequence: CATDTPNTGELFF. The rearrangement links TRBV24-1 to TRBJ2-2; D is ambiguous. The CDR3 contains 13 residues. CDR1 KGHDR and CDR2 SFDVKD come from the germline V gene. V lost 9 bases to trimming and J lost 0 bases, with 7 bases between them.